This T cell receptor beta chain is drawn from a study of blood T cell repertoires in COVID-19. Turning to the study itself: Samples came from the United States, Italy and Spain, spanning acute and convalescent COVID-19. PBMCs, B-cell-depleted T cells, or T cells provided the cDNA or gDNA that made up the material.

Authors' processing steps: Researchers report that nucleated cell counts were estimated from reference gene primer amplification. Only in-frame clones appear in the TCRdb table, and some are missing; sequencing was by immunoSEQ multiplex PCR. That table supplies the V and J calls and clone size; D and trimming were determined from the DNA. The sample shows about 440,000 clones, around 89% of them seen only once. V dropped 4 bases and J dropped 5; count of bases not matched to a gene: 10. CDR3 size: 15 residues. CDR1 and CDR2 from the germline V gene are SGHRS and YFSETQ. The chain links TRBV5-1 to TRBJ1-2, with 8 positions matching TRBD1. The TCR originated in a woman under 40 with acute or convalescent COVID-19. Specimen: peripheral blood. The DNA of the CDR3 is TGCGCCAGCAGCAGCTGGACAGGGCCCGGATATGGCTACACCTTC. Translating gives CASSSWTGPGYGYTF.